These 26 T cell receptor beta chains originate from one sample sequenced in a study of T-cell memory formation after mild COVID-19. TCRdb called the 5' RACE reads again in MiXCR, with one record for every CDR3 protein. The sample holds 350,000 to 500,000 distinct CDR3 sequences, roughly 18% seen once. The sample consisted of PBMCs or a T cell subset sorted from them (not recorded which). These receptors all come from a man aged 18-30 years who had mild COVID-19 (a few samples of this study predate the infection). Cell type and time point are not known.

The rearrangement uses TRBV12-3 or TRBV12-4 and TRBJ2-5, with 14 bases that match TRBD2. J was trimmed by 5 bases and V by 7 bases; bases with no gene match: 9. The CDR3 totals 16 residues. CDR3 sequence reads: CASNPTSGGALETQYF. CDR3 nucleotide sequence: TGTGCCAGCAACCCGACTAGCGGGGGGGCTCTCGAGACCCAGTACTTC.

J is TRBJ1-5 and V is TRBV27; D unclear. Trimming pared 5 bases from V and 0 bases from J, leaving 8 bases between. Germline CDR1 and CDR2: MNHEY and SMNVEV (reference sequence). The CDR3 is 14 amino acids. The CDR3 nucleotides are TGTGCCAGCAGTCCGGTGTATAGCAATCAGCCCCAGCATTTT. Protein product: CASSPVYSNQPQHF.

The chain combines TRBV6-2 or TRBV6-3 with TRBJ2-3; 9 nucleotides agree with TRBD2. Germline CDR1 reads MNHEY; CDR2 reads SVGEGT. The CDR3 extends over 17 amino acids. V gave up 2 bases and J gave up 4 bases; unmatched junction bases: 10. CDR3: CASSYPVASGAPDTQYF. DNA of the CDR3: TGTGCCAGCAGTTACCCAGTCGCTAGCGGGGCTCCAGATACGCAGTATTTT.

There are many counts of this clonotype. The V and J genes are TRBV7-2 and TRBJ2-3, with 7 bases fitting TRBD2. The CDR3 totals 16 residues. V lost 5 bases to trimming and J lost 0 bases; unmatched junction nucleotides: 8. CDR1 is SGHTA and CDR2 is FQGNSA in the germline V gene. The CDR3 DNA reads as TGTGCCAGCAGCCTCCCGGGCGGGGGAAGCACAGATACGCAGTATTTT. Translation: CASSLPGGGSTDTQYF. The full variable domain, its missing parts supplied by reference TRBV7-2 and TRBJ2-3, is GAGVSQSPSNKVTEKGKDVELRCDPISGHTALYWYRQSLGQGLEFLIYFQGNSAPDKSGLPSDRFSAERTGGSVSTLTIQRTQQEDSAVYLCASSLPGGGSTDTQYFGPGTRLTVL.

Ten or more counts support this clonotype. The genes are TRBV12-3 or TRBV12-4 and TRBJ2-6, with 7 positions matching TRBD1. The V segment lost 7 bases and the J segment 2 bases; nucleotides outside the gene matches: 5. This CDR3 is built from 15 residues. CDR3 sequence reads: CASTLDRAGANVLTF. CDR3 nucleotides: TGTGCCAGCACCCTAGACAGGGCTGGGGCCAACGTCCTGACTTTC.

The chain carries TRBV28 and TRBJ1-3, with a possible D match to TRBD1 (5 bases). This CDR3 has 13 amino acids. V lost 3 bases to trimming and J lost 10 bases, with 13 bases between them. Germline values: CDR1 MDHEN, CDR2 SYDVKM. CDR3 sequence: CASSFSQGGTIYF. DNA for the CDR3: TGTGCCAGCAGTTTTTCCCAGGGCGGTACCATATATTTT.

This clonotype was seen more than once but under ten times. V is TRBV20-1 and J is TRBJ1-2, with 8 bases lining up with TRBD1. From germline, CDR1 is DFQATT and CDR2 SNEGSKA (reference sequence). This CDR3 is built from 11 residues. CDR3 DNA sequence: TGCAGCCCGGACAGGGTGAATGGCTACACCTTC. Protein: CSPDRVNGYTF.

This clonotype came up a few times. This chain links TRBV30 with TRBJ1-1; D not certain. Germline V gene data show CDR1 as GTSNPN and CDR2 as SVGIG (reference sequence). The V end lost 2 bases, the J end lost 2 bases, and 6 bases lay between the germline ends. CDR3 length: 12 amino acids. The CDR3 DNA follows: TGTGCCTGGAGTCCATTTAACACTGAAGCTTTCTTT. Translating it yields CAWSPFNTEAFF.

This clonotype is a singleton in its sample. The gene calls are TRBV9 and TRBJ2-1; a weak D match, TRBD2 (6 bases). Trimming cost V 0 bases and J 5 bases, with 9 bases left between them. The CDR3 covers 14 residues. Germline lookup yields CDR1 SGDLS and CDR2 YYNGEE. The CDR3 sequence: CASSVGPGDNEQFF. In nucleotides, the CDR3 is TGTGCCAGCAGCGTAGGTCCGGGGGACAATGAGCAGTTCTTC. Supplemented by reference TRBV9 and TRBJ2-1, the full variable domain reads DSGVTQTPKHLITATGQRVTLRCSPRSGDLSVYWYQQSLDQGLQFLIQYYNGEERAKGNILERFSAQQFPDLHSELNLSSLELGDSALYFCASSVGPGDNEQFFGPGTRLTVL.

This chain links TRBV18 with TRBJ1-2, with a possible D match to TRBD1 (6 bases). The germline V gene encodes CDR1 KGHSH and CDR2 LQKENI. With 2 bases removed from V and 0 bases from J, the gap between germline ends came to 10 bases. The CDR3 is 15 residues long. The CDR3 loop reads CASSPWRGANYGYTF. CDR3 DNA: TGTGCCAGCTCACCATGGAGGGGGGCTAACTATGGCTACACCTTC.

This chain joins TRBV5-4 and TRBJ2-7, with TRBD1 matching 8 bases. Trimming took 5 bases from V and 2 from J; bases not matched to a gene: 9. Germline V gene lookup returns CDR1 SGHNT and CDR2 YYREEE (reference sequence). The CDR3 length is 15 residues. Here the CDR3 DNA reads TGTGCCAGCAGTTTAGGAGGACAGGGTACCTACGAGCAGTACTTC. Translated: CASSLGGQGTYEQYF.

This clonotype was counted only a few times. This chain uses TRBV5-8 with TRBJ1-1, with D possibly being TRBD1 (6 bases). The CDR3 is 13 residues long. Trimming cost V 1 base and J 10 bases, with 14 bases left between them. Germline assignment: CDR1 SGHTS and CDR2 YDEGEE. The CDR3 spells CASSLRTAQRAFF. CDR3 coding DNA: TGTGCCAGCAGCTTGAGGACAGCCCAGCGAGCTTTCTTT.

This clonotype appeared a few times. The chain joins TRBV5-5 to TRBJ1-1; perhaps TRBD1 as D (5 bases). The CDR3 totals 12 residues. Trimming removed 4 bases from V and 7 bases from J, with 11 bases in between. Germline lookup yields CDR1 SGHKS and CDR2 YYEKEE (reference sequence). CDR3 loop: CASSLLGGEAFF. In DNA form, the CDR3 reads TGTGCCAGCAGCCTCCTGGGGGGTGAAGCTTTCTTT.

This chain connects TRBV29-1 to TRBJ2-3, with a weak D call TRBD2 (6 bases). In germline, CDR1 is SQVTM, CDR2 ANQGSEA. The length of the CDR3 is 12 residues. Trimming took off 0 bases at V and 7 bases at J, with 8 bases between the two ends. The CDR3 bases are TGCAGCGTTGAAGATCGGGGGAATACGCAGTATTTT. Protein: CSVEDRGNTQYF.

This clonotype was seen more than once but under ten times. The rearrangement uses TRBV3-1 and TRBJ1-3; D remains ambiguous. Trimming pared 4 bases from V and 0 bases from J, leaving 10 bases between. In germline, CDR1 is LGHDT, CDR2 YNNKEL (reference sequence). This CDR3 has 15 amino acids. The CDR3 protein is CASSRGSFSGNTIYF. The CDR3 coding sequence is TGTGCCAGCAGCCGCGGGAGTTTCTCTGGAAACACCATATATTTT.

This clonotype was observed a few times. This chain links TRBV15 with TRBJ2-1; tentatively, D is TRBD1 (6 bases). Germline assignment: CDR1 LNHNV and CDR2 YYDKDF (reference sequence). Trimming shortened V by 3 bases and J by 6 bases, and 12 bases separated the two germline ends. This CDR3 has 14 residues. CDR3 sequence: CATSRRTDLNEQFF. The DNA of the CDR3 is TGTGCCACCAGCAGGAGGACAGACCTCAATGAGCAGTTCTTC.

This clonotype was seen a few times. The chain is built from TRBV7-9 and TRBJ2-3; the D call may be TRBD1 or TRBD2 (5 bases each). The CDR3 extends over 20 amino acids. CDR1 is SEHNR, CDR2 FQNEAQ, per germline (reference sequence). V was trimmed by 3 bases and J by 4 bases, leaving 29 bases between them. The CDR3 nucleotides are TGTGCCAGCAGCTTTGATCCCTGGGATGTTTGGGGGAGTCCGGCAGATACGCAGTATTTT. Translated, it gives CASSFDPWDVWGSPADTQYF.

The chain joins TRBV28 to TRBJ2-5, with 9 bases matching TRBD2. V lost 1 base and J lost 4; bases outside the gene matches: 10. The CDR3 has 17 residues. Germline V CDR1 and CDR2: MDHEN, SYDVKM. The CDR3 spells CASSLYPVGAGGETQYF. CDR3 nucleotide sequence: TGTGCCAGCAGTTTATACCCGGTCGGAGCGGGGGGAGAGACCCAGTACTTC.

This clonotype has a handful of counts. CDR3 sequence: CASSYQQGSEAFF. The CDR3, as DNA: TGTGCCAGCAGTTACCAACAGGGCTCTGAAGCTTTCTTT. V is TRBV6-6 and J is TRBJ1-1; a possible D gene is TRBD1 (6 bases). This CDR3 has 13 residues. Trimming took off 2 bases at V and 6 bases at J, with 10 bases between the two ends. Germline CDR1 MNHNY, CDR2 SVGAGI (reference sequence).

This clonotype occurred a few times. The chain carries TRBV9 and TRBJ2-1, with D uncertain. CDR1 is SGDLS and CDR2 is YYNGEE in the germline V gene. Between the trimmed V and J ends, which lost 1 base and 8 bases, there was a span of 10 bases. This CDR3 has 13 amino acids. The CDR3 DNA sequence: TGTGCCAGCAGCGTAAACCCCCCCGATGAGCAGTTCTTC. It encodes CASSVNPPDEQFF.

There are a few counts of this clonotype. The chain couples TRBV3-1 to TRBJ2-7; tentatively, D is TRBD1 or TRBD2 (6 bases each). In germline, CDR1 is LGHDT, CDR2 YNNKEL (reference sequence). The CDR3 is 14 residues long. Trimming removed 4 bases at V and 3 bases at J, with 13 bases between. In DNA form, the CDR3 reads TGTGCCAGCAGCCGCGGGACAATGGTCTACGAGCAGTACTTC. Protein product: CASSRGTMVYEQYF.

The V gene is TRBV28, the J gene TRBJ2-5, with a possible D match to TRBD2 (6 bases). The ends were cut back, 8 bases at V and 10 bases at J, with 20 bases in the middle. Germline loops: CDR1 MDHEN, CDR2 SYDVKM. This CDR3 has 13 amino acids. DNA of the CDR3: TGTGCCAGCTACCGAGATACCGGGGGAAGCCAGTACTTC. Protein: CASYRDTGGSQYF.

This clonotype has at least ten counts. V is TRBV4-3 and J is TRBJ1-4; 8 bases are shared with TRBD1. The CDR3 loop spans 15 amino acids. Per the germline V gene, CDR1 is LGHNA and CDR2 is YSLEER. V was clipped by 1 base and J by 8 bases; unmatched bases: 6. CDR3 coding DNA: TGCGCCAGCAGCCAAGGACAGGGGCCCAAGGAAAAACTGTTTTTT. It is translated as CASSQGQGPKEKLFF.

This sequence joins TRBV29-1 and TRBJ2-5, with D unclear. In germline, CDR1 is SQVTM, CDR2 ANQGSEA. The CDR3 has 11 residues. V lost 1 base, J lost 2 bases, and 2 bases lay in between. CDR3 sequence (DNA): TGCAGCGTTGAAGGGCAAGAGACCCAGTACTTC. Protein: CSVEGQETQYF.

The chain recombines TRBV29-1 with TRBJ1-1; D might be TRBD1 (5 bases). Per germline, CDR1 SQVTM and CDR2 ANQGSEA. Trimming stripped 5 bases from V and 2 bases from J, with 12 bases between. There are 13 residues in the CDR3. The CDR3 sequence: CSVIQGFNTEAFF. The CDR3, as DNA: TGCAGCGTTATCCAGGGTTTTAACACTGAAGCTTTCTTT.

This clonotype was seen at least ten times. CDR3 nucleotide sequence: TGTGCCAGCAGTGAGGACAGTGAGTATAGCAATCAGCCCCAGCATTTT. This translates into CASSEDSEYSNQPQHF. The V gene is TRBV25-1, the J gene TRBJ1-5; D might be TRBD1 (6 bases). Germline values: CDR1 MGHDK, CDR2 SYGVNS. Trimming stripped 3 bases from V and 0 bases from J, with 12 bases between. This CDR3 spans 16 amino acids. Full variable domain (outside the CDR3, taken from reference TRBV25-1 and TRBJ1-5): EADIYQTPRYLVIGTGKKITLECSQTMGHDKMYWYQQDPGMELHLIHYSYGVNSTEKGDLSSESTVSRIRTEHFPLTLESARPSHTSQYLCASSEDSEYSNQPQHFGDGTRLSIL.